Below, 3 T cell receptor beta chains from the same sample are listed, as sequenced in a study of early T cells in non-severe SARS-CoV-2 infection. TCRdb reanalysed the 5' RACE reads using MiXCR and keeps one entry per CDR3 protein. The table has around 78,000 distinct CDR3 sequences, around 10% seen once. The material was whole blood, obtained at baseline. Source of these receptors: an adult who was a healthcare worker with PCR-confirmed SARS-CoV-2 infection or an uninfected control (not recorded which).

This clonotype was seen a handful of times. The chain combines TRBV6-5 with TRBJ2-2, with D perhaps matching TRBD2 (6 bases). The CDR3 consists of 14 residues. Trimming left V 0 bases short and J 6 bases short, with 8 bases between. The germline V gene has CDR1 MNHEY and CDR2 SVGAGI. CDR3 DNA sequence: TGTGCCAGCAGTTACTCGGAGGGACCCGGGGAGCTGTTTTTT. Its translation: CASSYSEGPGELFF.

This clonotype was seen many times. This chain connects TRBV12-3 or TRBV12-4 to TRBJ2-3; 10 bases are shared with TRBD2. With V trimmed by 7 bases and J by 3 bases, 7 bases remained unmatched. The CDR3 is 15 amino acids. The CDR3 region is CASMSQGLATDTQYF. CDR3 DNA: TGTGCCAGCATGTCCCAGGGACTAGCGACAGATACGCAGTATTTT.

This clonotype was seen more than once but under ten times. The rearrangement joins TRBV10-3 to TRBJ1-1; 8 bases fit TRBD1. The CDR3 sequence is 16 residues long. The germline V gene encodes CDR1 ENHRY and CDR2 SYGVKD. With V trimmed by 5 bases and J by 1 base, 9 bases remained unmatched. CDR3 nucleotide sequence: TGTGCCATCAGTCCCGGGACAGGTTCGGGGAACACTGAAGCTTTCTTT. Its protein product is CAISPGTGSGNTEAFF.